Each of the 30 T cell receptor beta chains below was sequenced from the same sample in a study of T cells in women clearing cervical HPV infection. Data came from immunoSEQ multiplex PCR; TCRdb stores just in-frame clones and leaves some out. This sample's clone table lists 44,000 or so clones. The sequenced sample was blood buffy coat. The receptors come from a woman between 18 and 70 years old with a cervical HPV16 infection that either progressed to CIN3+ or cleared (not recorded which).

As for this clone: The sequence runs out 3 residues before the end of the CDR3; the remainder is reconstructed from the germline J gene. This chain connects TRBV20-1 to TRBJ1-5; D not resolved. This CDR3 contains 12 residues. CDR1 and CDR2 from the germline V gene are DFQATT and SNEGSKA (reference sequence). V shed 0 bases and J shed 9 bases, with 9 bases lying between them. The CDR3 loop reads CSARDPKAPQHF. The covered CDR3 bases are TGCAGTGCTAGAGATCCAAAGGCGCCC.

Comment on this clone: Germline is not matched at one junction end, which may reflect a read error. The sequenced fragment ends 3 residues before the CDR3 boundary, so the rest is inferred from the germline J gene. At the DNA level, this CDR3 is encoded by other sequences in the same sample as well. The V gene is TRBV6-1, the J gene TRBJ1-3; D is uncertain. This CDR3 is 16 amino acids long. Looked up from germline, CDR1 is MNHNS and CDR2 is SASEGT. The CDR3: CASSEVGQLVGNTIYF. The covered CDR3 bases are TGTGCCAGCAGTGAAGTTGGTCAGCTAGTCGGAAACACG.

With respect to this clone: The read terminates 3 residues before the CDR3 end, so the remaining end is supplied by the germline J gene. This chain connects TRBV5-1 to TRBJ2-2; the match to TRBD1 covers 7 bases. This CDR3 comprises 13 residues. Germline values: CDR1 SGHRS, CDR2 YFSETQ. The part of the CDR3 DNA that was read is TGCGCCAGCAGCCCCGAGGGGGCCAACGTG. This encodes CASSPEGANV. The full CDR3 protein is CASSPEGANVLFF. The variable domain in full, completed from reference TRBV5-1 and TRBJ2-2, reads KAGVTQTPRYLIKTRGQQVTLSCSPISGHRSVSWYQQTPGQGLQFLFEYFSETQRNKGNFPGRFSGRQFSNSRSEMNVSTLELGDSALYLCASSPEGANVLFFGEGSRLTVL.

Notes on this clone: The read ends 3 residues shy of where the CDR3 ends; the end is completed using the germline J gene. The chain employs TRBV20-1 and TRBJ1-4; D call uncertain. Trimming stripped 2 bases from V and 1 base from J, with 8 bases between. The CDR3 is 14 residues long. Per germline, CDR1 DFQATT and CDR2 SNEGSKA (reference sequence). Incomplete CDR3 DNA: TGCAGTGCTAGATCCCCCCGAACTAATGAAAAA. Its protein is CSARSPRTNEK. The full CDR3 protein is CSARSPRTNEKLFF.

Regarding this clone: From the germline J gene comes the end of the CDR3, since the read stops 3 residues before it. The rearrangement uses TRBV12-3 or TRBV12-4 and TRBJ2-2, with 11 bases identical to TRBD2. The CDR3 totals 17 residues. J lost 0 bases, V lost 1 base, and 1 base had no gene match. The sequenced part of the CDR3 DNA is TGTGCCAGCAGTTTAGAGACTAGCGGGGCGAACACCGGGGAG. Amino acid sequence: CASSLETSGANTGE. The full CDR3 sequence reads CASSLETSGANTGELFF.

Details on this clone: The read finishes 3 residues shy of the CDR3 end, and the germline J gene is used to complete it. J is TRBJ2-3 and V is TRBV6-1; D might be TRBD1 (5 bases). The CDR3 sequence is 13 residues long. Germline CDR1 is MNHNS and CDR2 is SASEGT. CDR3 DNA (partial): TGTGCCAGCAGTGAAGGACAGAAAGAGACG. Encoded protein: CASSEGQKET. The full CDR3 protein reads CASSEGQKETQYF.

Of note for this clone: Coverage ceases 3 residues before the CDR3 finishes, and the germline J gene fills in the end. This sequence joins TRBV19 and TRBJ2-2, with 9 nucleotides matching TRBD1. The CDR3 consists of 16 residues. The germline gives CDR1 LNHDA, CDR2 SQIVND (reference sequence). J was trimmed by 1 base and V by 6 bases; bases with no gene match: 6. The sequenced part of the CDR3 DNA is TGTGCCAGTAGGGGACAGGGTGGGCGGAACACCGGGGAG. Amino acids: CASRGQGGRNTGE. The whole CDR3 reads CASRGQGGRNTGELFF.

By frequency, this clone is medium-sized. The part of the CDR3 DNA that was read is TGTGCCAGCAGCTCTAGACTAGCAAGTACAGATACG. The encoded protein is CASSSRLASTDT. Given in full, the CDR3 is CASSSRLASTDTQYF. The chain couples TRBV7-8 to TRBJ2-3; 7 positions agree with TRBD2. The read ends 3 residues early relative to the CDR3; the germline J gene fills the gap. In germline, CDR1 is SGHVS, CDR2 FQNEAQ. The trim removed 4 bases at V and 3 bases at J, leaving 7 bases unmatched. CDR3 length equals 15 residues.

Note on this clone: The CDR3 end lies 3 residues beyond the end of the read and is filled in from the germline J gene. The chain uses TRBV5-1 and TRBJ1-4; TRBD1 aligns across 8 bases. CDR3 length equals 18 residues. Per germline, CDR1 SGHRS and CDR2 YFSETQ. CDR3 sequence reads: CASSRDRGSSSYNSPLFF. CDR3 DNA, as far as it was read: TGCGCCAGCAGCCGCGACAGGGGATCGAGCTCCTATAATTCACCA.

Note on this clone: The sequence runs out 3 residues before the end of the CDR3; the remainder is reconstructed from the germline J gene. V is TRBV20-1 and J is TRBJ1-1; D is undetermined. Germline V gene lookup returns CDR1 DFQATT and CDR2 SNEGSKA (reference sequence). This CDR3 comprises 12 residues. The germline V and J ends were trimmed by 5 bases and 2 bases, with 9 bases remaining between them. CDR3 region: CSAAGVNTEAFF. The sequenced CDR3 bases are TGCAGTGCTGCCGGGGTAAACACTGAA.

For this clone: The read gets to within 3 residues of the CDR3 end, and the germline J gene fills in the rest. The rearrangement joins TRBV2 to TRBJ1-2; TRBD1 matches 8 bases. Looked up from germline, CDR1 is SNHLY and CDR2 is FYNNEI. This CDR3 comprises 14 residues. This CDR3 is CASSDPGQGVDYTF. The sequenced part of the CDR3 DNA is TGTGCCAGCAGTGACCCCGGACAGGGCGTAGAC.

With respect to this clone: Read coverage stops 3 residues before the CDR3 terminus; the germline J gene supplies the remainder. The V call is TRBV20-1, the J call TRBJ1-2; D perhaps matches TRBD1 (5 bases). Germline V gives CDR1 DFQATT, CDR2 SNEGSKA (reference sequence). There are 13 residues in the CDR3. The part of the CDR3 DNA that was read is TGCAGTGCTAGGGCTATTGGGGCGAACGGC. This gives the protein CSARAIGANG. The entire CDR3 is CSARAIGANGYTF.

Turning to this clone: The read terminates 3 residues before the CDR3 end, so the remaining end is supplied by the germline J gene. The chain uses TRBV5-4 and TRBJ1-5; 8 bases fit TRBD1. Germline V gene data show CDR1 as SGHNT and CDR2 as YYREEE (reference sequence). J lost 3 bases, V lost 2 bases, and 7 bases had no gene match. This CDR3 spans 16 amino acids. CDR3 DNA (partial): TGTGCCAGCAGCTTTGGCGGGGACAGGTACAATCAGCCC. Amino acids: CASSFGGDRYNQP. The CDR3, in full, reads CASSFGGDRYNQPQHF.

About this clone itself: The read stops 3 residues short of the end of the CDR3; the missing end is completed from the germline J gene. This chain joins TRBV5-1 and TRBJ2-4; a possible D gene is TRBD1 (5 bases). The germline CDR1 and CDR2 sequences are SGHRS and YFSETQ. The CDR3 sequence is 15 residues long. V shed 0 bases and J shed 5 bases, with 12 bases lying between them. CDR3 bases read: TGCGCCAGCAGCTTGGGGACACGAAAAGAAAACATT. This gives the protein CASSLGTRKENI. The complete CDR3 sequence is CASSLGTRKENIQYF.

Of note for this clone: The read stops 3 residues short of the end of the CDR3; the missing end is completed from the germline J gene. The V and J genes are TRBV19 and TRBJ1-5; 11 bases agree with TRBD1. V lost 3 bases to trimming and J lost 5 bases; unmatched junction nucleotides: 6. The V gene's germline CDR1 is LNHDA and CDR2 SQIVND (reference sequence). CDR3 length: 16 residues. CDR3: CASSIGQGALHQPQHF. CDR3 DNA, as far as it was read: TGTGCCAGTAGTATTGGACAGGGGGCTCTCCATCAGCCC.

Concerning this clone itself: The read terminates 3 residues ahead of where the CDR3 ends, so the germline J gene completes it. The chain couples TRBV29-1 to TRBJ1-2; the match to TRBD1 covers 9 bases. The ends lost 3 bases at V and 7 bases at J; junction bases unmatched: 6. Germline CDR1 SQVTM, CDR2 ANQGSEA. The CDR3 is 13 residues long. The covered CDR3 bases are TGCAGCGTTGACGGACAGGGGTTGGCTGGC. Protein sequence: CSVDGQGLAG. The complete CDR3 protein is CSVDGQGLAGYTF.

As concerns this clone: Read data end 3 residues before the CDR3 end; the end is taken from the germline J gene. This chain links TRBV19 with TRBJ1-4; D call uncertain. The CDR3 length is 13 residues. Germline lookup yields CDR1 LNHDA and CDR2 SQIVND (reference sequence). V dropped 7 bases and J dropped 8 bases, with 14 bases sitting between them. Partial CDR3 DNA: TGTGCCAGTACGCCTCCCGTGCGGGAAAAA. Translating gives CASTPPVREK. The entire CDR3 reads CASTPPVREKLFF.

Points on this clone: The read terminates 3 residues before the CDR3 end, so the remaining end is supplied by the germline J gene. The rearrangement links TRBV6-4 to TRBJ1-2; D is undetermined. Germline loops: CDR1 MRHNA, CDR2 SNTAGT. This CDR3 has 13 amino acids. The CDR3 is CASSDSRVSGYTF. Incomplete CDR3 DNA: TGTGCCAGCAGTGACTCGAGGGTGTCCGGC.

Notes on this clone: The read ends 3 residues early relative to the CDR3; the germline J gene fills the gap. Other DNA sequences in the sample encode the same CDR3. The chain employs TRBV2 and TRBJ1-3; possibly TRBD1 for D (6 bases). CDR1 is SNHLY, CDR2 FYNNEI, per germline. The CDR3 contains 17 residues. Trimming stripped 2 bases from V and 0 bases from J, with 14 bases between. The CDR3: CASSEPGGALSGNTIYF. The CDR3 bases that were read are TGTGCCAGCAGTGAACCGGGGGGGGCCCTCTCTGGAAACACC.

In regard to this clone: Read coverage stops 3 residues before the CDR3 terminus; the germline J gene supplies the remainder. The genes are TRBV10-1 and TRBJ2-3; no clear D gene. The germline gives CDR1 WNHNN, CDR2 SYGVQD (reference sequence). The CDR3 loop spans 14 amino acids. V lost 6 bases and J 5 bases, leaving 15 bases between the germline ends. CDR3 in amino acids: CASSSPAEGDTQYF. CDR3 DNA (partial): TGCGCCAGCAGCTCCCCCGCGGAAGGAGATACG.

The chain's CDR3 is CASSLGQGGNQPQHF. The CDR3 bases that were read are TGCGCCAGCAGCTTGGGACAGGGGGGCAATCAGCCC. The chain has TRBV5-1 and TRBJ1-5, with 9 bases identical to TRBD1. The CDR3 end is not reached by the read, which stops 3 residues before it; the germline J gene fills it in. V gave up 0 bases and J gave up 2 bases; unmatched junction bases: 0. Looked up from germline, CDR1 is SGHRS and CDR2 is YFSETQ. This CDR3 contains 15 residues.

Comment on this clone: The read ends 3 residues early relative to the CDR3; the germline J gene fills the gap. The rearrangement joins TRBV2 to TRBJ2-5; D is uncertain. Trimming removed 7 bases at V and 5 bases at J, with 8 bases between. CDR1 and CDR2 (germline): SNHLY, FYNNEI. This CDR3 has 11 residues. CDR3 amino acids: CASKPLETQYF. Incomplete CDR3 DNA: TGTGCCAGCAAGCCCTTGGAGACC.

About this clone itself: The CDR3 extends 3 residues past the end of the read, so its final part is completed from the germline J gene. Other DNA sequences in the same sample also yield this CDR3. The chain carries TRBV11-1 and TRBJ1-6, with D unclear. Germline V CDR1 and CDR2: SGHAT, FQDESV (reference sequence). This CDR3 is built from 15 residues. V was pared by 5 bases and J by 6 bases, with 14 bases between. CDR3 in amino acids: CASSRMQGGNSPLHF. CDR3 DNA, as far as it was read: TGTGCCAGCAGCCGGATGCAAGGCGGTAATTCACCC.

About this clone itself: The read halts 3 residues ahead of the CDR3 end, with the missing end drawn from the germline J gene. The rearrangement links TRBV30 to TRBJ2-1, with D unresolved. V lost 4 bases to trimming and J lost 1 base, with 5 bases between them. The CDR3 has 12 amino acids. Germline loops: CDR1 GTSNPN, CDR2 SVGIG (reference sequence). This chain's CDR3 is CAWTGSYNEQFF. CDR3 DNA, as far as it was read: TGTGCCTGGACCGGGTCCTACAATGAG.

With regard to this clone: One end of the junction varies from germline; a read error may be responsible. Read sequence stops 3 residues before the CDR3 end, and the germline J gene provides the missing end. This rearrangement joins TRBV20-1 to TRBJ2-7, with D possibly matching TRBD2 (5 bases). In germline, CDR1 is DFQATT, CDR2 SNEGSKA (reference sequence). The length of the CDR3 is 12 residues. The CDR3 loop is CGATPGDYEQYF. The CDR3 bases that were read are TGCGGTGCTACCCCCGGGGACTACGAG.

With respect to this clone: The read ends 3 residues before the CDR3 terminus; that terminus is restored from the germline J gene. J is TRBJ1-2 and V is TRBV6-2 or TRBV6-3, with unresolved D. Germline CDR1 and CDR2: MNHEY and SVGEGT. This CDR3 comprises 15 residues. The covered CDR3 bases are TGTGCCAGCAGTTACGGGCCTATGACCGCTCATACC. Translation gives CASSYGPMTAHT. The whole CDR3 sequence is CASSYGPMTAHTYTF.

A remark on this clone: The read is 3 residues too short to cover the CDR3 end, so that end is filled in from the germline J gene. The chain combines TRBV14 with TRBJ1-5; possibly TRBD1 for D (5 bases). This CDR3 is 15 amino acids long. Germline values: CDR1 SGHDN, CDR2 FVKESK. V lost 9 bases, J lost 3 bases, and 18 bases lay in between. The CDR3 spells CASTLDSPDNQPQHF. The sequenced CDR3 bases are TGTGCCAGTACATTAGACAGTCCCGACAATCAGCCC.

With respect to this clone: Read data end 3 residues before the CDR3 end; the end is taken from the germline J gene. The chain is built from TRBV7-6 and TRBJ2-4; tentatively, D is TRBD1 (6 bases). Germline CDR1 reads SGHVS; CDR2 reads FNYEAQ. The CDR3 consists of 14 residues. This chain's CDR3 is CASSLGQGLNGQYF. The part of the CDR3 DNA that was read is TGTGCCAGCAGCTTAGGGCAGGGGTTAAATGGT.

A remark on this clone: The read terminates 3 residues before the CDR3 end, so the remaining end is supplied by the germline J gene. The chain is built from TRBV5-1 and TRBJ2-7, with TRBD1 identical over 7 bases. The CDR3 is 14 residues long. Germline CDR1 and CDR2: SGHRS and YFSETQ. Trimming removed 4 bases from V and 3 bases from J; junction bases left unmatched: 7. Here the CDR3 reads CASSTGDSHYEQYF. CDR3 bases read: TGCGCCAGCAGCACCGGGGACAGCCACTACGAG.

Worth noting for this clone: The read is 3 residues too short to cover the CDR3 end, so that end is filled in from the germline J gene. The rearrangement joins TRBV15 to TRBJ2-7; D is perhaps TRBD1 (6 bases). The V end was cut by 3 bases, the J end by 2 bases, with 11 bases between. Germline CDR1 and CDR2: LNHNV and YYDKDF (reference sequence). CDR3 size: 14 residues. This CDR3 reads CATSSRGGTYEQYF. The DNA read from the CDR3 is TGTGCCACCAGCAGCAGGGGTGGGACCTACGAG.